The T cell receptor beta chain described here comes from a study of T cell changes during pregnancy in multiple sclerosis. The table came from immunoSEQ multiplex PCR; TCRdb's copy has only in-frame clones and leaves some out. The repertoire holds approximately 99,000 clones, 85% to 95% seen once, with over 0.85% in the top ten. The CDR3 has 15 residues. V shed 6 bases, J shed 6 bases, and the junction held 5 bases outside the gene matches. The V gene's germline CDR1 is SEHNR and CDR2 FQNEAQ (reference sequence). Sequences were derived from peripheral blood, sampled after pregnancy. This rearrangement joins TRBV7-9 to TRBJ2-1, with 13 bases identical to TRBD2. The receptor comes from a female donor with multiple sclerosis, enrolled in a pregnancy study. This CDR3 is CASRQLAGGPNEQFF. DNA for the CDR3: TGTGCCAGCAGACAACTAGCGGGAGGGCCCAATGAGCAGTTCTTC. Together with reference TRBV7-9 and TRBJ2-1, the CDR3 gives the full variable domain: DTGVSQNPRHKITKRGQNVTFRCDPISEHNRLYWYRQTLGQGPEFLTYFQNEAQLEKSRLLSDRFSAERPKGSFSTLEIQRTEQGDSAMYLCASRQLAGGPNEQFFGPGTRLTVL.